This TCR beta chain was retrieved from a study of radiation and T cells in renal cell carcinoma. Overall study findings and caveats: No pretreatment tumor biopsies were available for baseline clonotypes. From baseline, blood top tumor clonotypes peaked at 2 weeks post-radiation.

The time point denotes: blood 4 weeks post-SBRT, at nephrectomy. The treatment denotes: 15 Gy SBRT to primary tumor, nephrectomy 4 weeks later. Nephrectomy followed 15 Gy stereotactic body radiation by 4 weeks. Profiling relied on immunoSEQ multiplex PCR, and the TCRdb table lists in-frame clones only, not all of them. The data show tens of thousands of clones, 85% seen once. Note on this clone: Its antigen is currently unknown.

CDR3 size: 14 residues. CDR1 is SGHNT, CDR2 YYREEE, per germline (reference sequence). J was trimmed by 6 bases and V by 4 bases; bases with no gene match: 9. This sample comprised blood, obtained from a patient whose treatment included radiotherapy and nephrectomy. This TCR derives from a man aged 45-65 years with renal cell carcinoma. The chain couples TRBV5-4 to TRBJ2-7, with TRBD1 matching 8 bases. The CDR3 protein is CASSAAGGGREQYF. Written as DNA, the CDR3 is TGTGCCAGCAGCGCCGCAGGGGGCGGGCGCGAGCAGTACTTC.